This T cell receptor beta chain was documented in a study of T cell responses to AZD1222 COVID-19 vaccine. CDR3 length: 16 amino acids. CDR1 and CDR2 (germline): MNHNS, SASEGT. Trimming took 0 bases from V and 4 from J, leaving 15 bases between them. General study results and limits: Reportedly, nearly half the spike-specific TCRs target unmutated variant regions. The donor cohort was predominantly white British with a female majority, and clonal diversity may have been underestimated.

Here immunoSEQ multiplex PCR was the method, and the copy in TCRdb shows in-frame clones only, minus some. The sample has about 54,000 clones, about 86% seen once. About this clone itself: Its antigen is undetermined.

Here the sequenced sample was peripheral blood, taken on day 0 of AZD1222 vaccination. The TCR was taken from an adult in good health. The rearrangement uses TRBV6-1 and TRBJ1-2; a possible D gene is TRBD1 (6 bases). The CDR3 DNA is TGTGCCAGCAGTGAAGCGTCGGGGGGCGCAGCCTATGGCTACACCTTC. It translates to CASSEASGGAAYGYTF.